One and the same sample provided the 26 T cell receptor beta chains below, sequenced in a study of T-cell memory formation after mild COVID-19. TCRdb re-derived calls from the 5' RACE reads in MiXCR, one entry per CDR3 protein. Found here are some 57,000 distinct CDR3 sequences, 12% of them singletons; the top ten hold approximately 26%. Sequencing was carried out using PBMCs or a T cell subset sorted from them (not recorded which). The source is a man younger than 30 who had mild COVID-19 (a few samples of this study predate the infection). Cell type and time point are not known.

This clonotype was picked up a small number of times. The chain employs TRBV27 and TRBJ2-5, with TRBD2 matching over 14 bases. The CDR3 extends over 16 amino acids. Germline V gene data show CDR1 as MNHEY and CDR2 as SMNVEV (reference sequence). V gave up 5 bases and J gave up 5 bases; unmatched junction bases: 7. CDR3 sequence: CASSDQTSGGAETQYF. The CDR3 DNA sequence: TGTGCCAGCAGTGACCAGACTAGCGGGGGGGCGGAGACCCAGTACTTC.

Ten or more counts support this clonotype. The chain couples TRBV6-4 to TRBJ1-4; a weak D match, TRBD1 (5 bases). CDR3 length: 12 residues. V lost 6 bases and J 7 bases, leaving 9 bases between the germline ends. Germline loops: CDR1 MRHNA, CDR2 SNTAGT. CDR3: CASRWGFEKLFF. The CDR3, as DNA: TGTGCCAGCAGATGGGGGTTTGAAAAACTGTTTTTT.

This clonotype was detected many times. V is TRBV29-1 and J is TRBJ2-5; tentatively, D is TRBD1 or TRBD2 (5 bases each). Germline CDR1 reads SQVTM; CDR2 reads ANQGSEA. CDR3 size: 14 residues. With 5 bases removed from V and 2 bases from J, the gap between germline ends came to 15 bases. CDR3 amino acids: CSVPEGQGQETQYF. In DNA form, the CDR3 reads TGCAGCGTTCCAGAGGGGCAGGGACAAGAGACCCAGTACTTC.

The chain links TRBV6-5 to TRBJ2-1, with a tentative D call TRBD2 (7 bases). CDR1 is MNHEY and CDR2 is SVGAGI in the germline V gene. V lost 0 bases to trimming and J lost 8 bases, with 14 bases between them. The CDR3 contains 15 residues. This chain's CDR3 is CASSYSREGGHEQFF. CDR3 in DNA: TGTGCCAGCAGTTACTCGAGGGAGGGGGGACATGAGCAGTTCTTC.

This clonotype was counted a few times. The J gene is TRBJ2-1, the V gene TRBV3-1; D not resolved. The CDR3 is 13 amino acids. From germline, CDR1 is LGHDT and CDR2 YNNKEL (reference sequence). V gave up 2 bases and J gave up 4 bases, with 6 bases separating them. CDR3 coding DNA: TGTGCCAGCAGCCAAAGGTTGTACAATGAGCAGTTCTTC. Protein: CASSQRLYNEQFF.

The chain's CDR3 is CASSEVTQYF. In DNA, the CDR3 is TGTGCCAGCAGTGAAGTTACGCAGTATTTT. This rearrangement joins TRBV2 to TRBJ2-3, with D unresolved. The CDR3 covers 10 residues. From germline, CDR1 is SNHLY and CDR2 FYNNEI. The V end lost 1 base, the J end lost 8 bases, and 1 base lay between the germline ends.

This clonotype was seen only a few times. V is TRBV7-6 and J is TRBJ1-1; D perhaps matches TRBD1 (5 bases). V was shortened by 1 base and J by 3 bases, with 12 bases between the two germline ends. CDR1 is SGHVS, CDR2 FNYEAQ, per germline. The CDR3 runs to 15 residues. CDR3: CASSLDASGDTEAFF. Written as DNA, the CDR3 is TGTGCCAGCAGCTTAGACGCCTCGGGGGACACTGAAGCTTTCTTT. Looking up the rest from reference TRBV7-6 and TRBJ1-1 gives the full variable domain: GAGVSQSPRYKVTKRGQDVALRCDPISGHVSLYWYRQALGQGPEFLTYFNYEAQQDKSGLPNDRFSAERPEGSISTLTIQRTEQRDSAMYRCASSLDASGDTEAFFGQGTRLTVV.

The chain has TRBV24-1 and TRBJ1-2; 7 bases are a match to TRBD1. This CDR3 contains 13 residues. The germline CDR1 and CDR2 sequences are KGHDR and SFDVKD. The junction had 1 base not matched to a gene; V was cut back by 3 bases and J by 4 bases. The CDR3 region has the DNA TGTGCCACCAGTGATCGGGACAGCTATGGCTACACCTTC. The encoded protein is CATSDRDSYGYTF.

As to this clonotype: Germline is not matched at one junction end, which may reflect a read error. The V gene is TRBV3-1, the J gene TRBJ2-1; 7 bases are shared with TRBD2. CDR1 is LGHDT and CDR2 is YNNKEL in the germline V gene (reference sequence). This CDR3 is 12 amino acids long. The CDR3 loop is CASSLSGGLVGF. The CDR3, as DNA: TGTGCCAGCAGCCTCTCCGGCGGACTAGTGGGTTTC.

The chain links TRBV7-9 to TRBJ1-2, with TRBD1 matching over 7 bases. CDR3 length: 13 amino acids. J was trimmed by 5 bases and V by 7 bases; bases with no gene match: 7. Germline V gene lookup returns CDR1 SEHNR and CDR2 FQNEAQ (reference sequence). CDR3 in amino acids: CASTLDRAYGYTF. For the CDR3, the DNA is TGTGCCAGCACCCTAGACAGGGCTTATGGCTACACCTTC.

This clonotype was detected only a few times. The chain carries TRBV18 and TRBJ1-5; D remains unclear. The CDR3 runs 13 residues. Per germline, CDR1 KGHSH and CDR2 LQKENI. Trimming removed 4 bases from V and 5 bases from J, with 9 bases in between. In DNA, the CDR3 is TGTGCCAGCTCACGTTCGGAGGATCAGCCCCAGCATTTT. As protein: CASSRSEDQPQHF.

V usage is TRBV24-1 and J usage is TRBJ1-1; D remains ambiguous. This CDR3 contains 12 residues. Trimming removed 3 bases at V and 3 bases at J, with 4 bases between. Germline CDR1 reads KGHDR; CDR2 reads SFDVKD. CDR3 residues: CATSDRDTEAFF. The CDR3 DNA is TGTGCCACCAGTGATCGGGACACTGAAGCTTTCTTT.

At least ten counts were recorded for this clonotype. The chain links TRBV4-2 to TRBJ2-1, with 9 bases identical to TRBD1. Losses at the gene ends were 1 base for V and 5 bases for J; bases not matched to a gene: 6. There are 16 residues in the CDR3. CDR1 is LGHNA and CDR2 is YNFKEQ in the germline V gene. The CDR3 reads CASSQVSGTGHNEQFF. In DNA form, the CDR3 reads TGTGCCAGCAGCCAAGTATCCGGGACAGGGCACAATGAGCAGTTCTTC.

This clonotype was detected ten times or more. The genes are TRBV19 and TRBJ2-7, with 7 nucleotides matching TRBD1. V was clipped by 3 bases and J by 4 bases; unmatched bases: 9. This CDR3 is built from 15 residues. From germline, CDR1 is LNHDA and CDR2 SQIVND (reference sequence). The CDR3 sequence: CASSMDRQGIYEQYF. For the CDR3, the DNA is TGTGCCAGTAGTATGGACCGACAGGGTATATACGAGCAGTACTTC. The full variable domain, rest sourced from reference TRBV19 and TRBJ2-7, is DGGITQSPKYLFRKEGQNVTLSCEQNLNHDAMYWYRQDPGQGLRLIYYSQIVNDFQKGDIAEGYSVSREKKESFPLTVTSAQKNPTAFYLCASSMDRQGIYEQYFGPGTRLTVT.

This clonotype was detected many times. This chain joins TRBV5-1 and TRBJ2-1, with 8 nucleotides matching TRBD2. The germline V gene encodes CDR1 SGHRS and CDR2 YFSETQ. V trimming: 7 bases; J trimming: 4 bases; junction bases outside the gene matches: 7. The CDR3 is 14 amino acids. CDR3 DNA: TGCGCCAGCTACACTAGCGGTTCTTACAATGAGCAGTTCTTC. Protein product: CASYTSGSYNEQFF.

The chain is built from TRBV20-1 and TRBJ2-1, with D perhaps given as TRBD1 or TRBD2 (5 bases each). Germline V CDR1 and CDR2: DFQATT, SNEGSKA (reference sequence). V was cut by 5 bases and J by 2 bases, with 16 bases left in between. This CDR3 region has 15 residues. For the CDR3, the DNA is TGCAGTGCTTACCCCCCGGGGCTTGCCTACAATGAGCAGTTCTTC. Its translation: CSAYPPGLAYNEQFF.

The chain has TRBV28 and TRBJ2-2; D ambiguous. Germline V gene data show CDR1 as MDHEN and CDR2 as SYDVKM. The CDR3 is 14 amino acids. The V end was cut by 6 bases, the J end by 6 bases, with 14 bases between. CDR3 amino acids: CASRLRALPGELFF. The CDR3 DNA reads TGTGCCAGCAGGTTGCGAGCATTACCCGGGGAGCTGTTTTTT.

This clonotype was counted at least ten times. This sequence joins TRBV14 and TRBJ2-7; perhaps TRBD1 as D (5 bases). This CDR3 region has 17 residues. Trimming removed 0 bases at V and 1 base at J, with 16 bases between. In germline, CDR1 is SGHDN, CDR2 FVKESK. The CDR3 DNA reads TGTGCCAGCAGCCAAGATGAGTCGCCAGGGTATTCCTACGAGCAGTACTTC. Translation gives CASSQDESPGYSYEQYF.

This clonotype was seen ten or more times. The genes are TRBV2 and TRBJ2-3, with 15 positions matching TRBD2. The CDR3 is 18 amino acids. Unmatched junction bases numbered 12, after V lost 6 bases and J lost 5 bases. Germline V CDR1 and CDR2: SNHLY, FYNNEI. CDR3 loop: CASRDRTSGGASRDTQYF. The CDR3 DNA sequence: TGTGCCAGCAGGGATCGGACTAGCGGGGGGGCTTCACGAGATACGCAGTATTTT.

This clonotype was counted many times. The chain links TRBV4-1 to TRBJ2-1, with 8 bases fitting TRBD2. The V segment lost 1 base and the J segment 4 bases; nucleotides outside the gene matches: 9. Germline-derived CDR1 and CDR2 are MGHRA and YSYEKL. CDR3 length: 17 residues. DNA of the CDR3: TGCGCCAGCAGCCAAGGAAGGCCTAGCGGGTCGTACAATGAGCAGTTCTTC. It is translated as CASSQGRPSGSYNEQFF.

There are many counts of this clonotype. The J gene is TRBJ2-1, the V gene TRBV9, with D possibly matching TRBD2 (5 bases). The CDR3 consists of 14 residues. Germline V CDR1 and CDR2: SGDLS, YYNGEE. The V end lost 7 bases, the J end lost 4 bases, and 15 bases lay between the germline ends. The CDR3 DNA reads TGTGCCAGCGGAGGATACAGCACTTACAATGAGCAGTTCTTC. Its translation: CASGGYSTYNEQFF.

This clonotype was seen many times. The CDR3 DNA reads TGTGCCACCAGTGACCCACAACGGGACAGAACGACAAGGCACAATGAGCAGTTCTTC. Translated, it gives CATSDPQRDRTTRHNEQFF. The chain uses TRBV24-1 and TRBJ2-1; 7 bases are shared with TRBD1. The CDR3 has 19 residues. Germline V gene data show CDR1 as KGHDR and CDR2 as SFDVKD. V lost 4 bases, J lost 5 bases, and 19 bases stayed unmatched.

There are many counts of this clonotype. The chain uses TRBV6-5 and TRBJ2-5; D is possibly TRBD2 (5 bases). CDR3 length equals 15 residues. CDR1 is MNHEY, CDR2 SVGAGI, per germline. V was pared by 2 bases and J by 5 bases, with 15 bases between. The CDR3 DNA follows: TGTGCCAGCAGTTACGTACGGGAATGGCGGGAGACCCAGTACTTC. Its protein is CASSYVREWRETQYF.

Only a few counts were recorded for this clonotype. V is TRBV20-1 and J is TRBJ2-3, with TRBD2 as a possible D gene (5 bases). Trimming took 6 bases from V and 2 from J, leaving 9 bases between them. This CDR3 has 12 residues. The germline gives CDR1 DFQATT, CDR2 SNEGSKA (reference sequence). CDR3 bases: TGCAGTGCCCTCCGGGACACAGATACGCAGTATTTT. Its protein is CSALRDTDTQYF.

The chain joins TRBV15 to TRBJ2-3, with 10 bases aligning to TRBD2. Trimming cost V 2 bases and J 9 bases; bases outside gene matches: 11. This CDR3 spans 16 amino acids. Germline CDR1 and CDR2: LNHNV and YYDKDF (reference sequence). The chain's CDR3 is CATSRLGTSVGRTQYF. CDR3 coding DNA: TGTGCCACCAGCAGACTTGGGACTAGCGTCGGGAGGACGCAGTATTTT.

This chain joins TRBV11-2 and TRBJ2-6; D tentatively fits TRBD1 or TRBD2 (6 bases each). With 2 bases removed from V and 2 bases from J, the gap between germline ends came to 19 bases. This CDR3 has 19 residues. Germline CDR1 reads SGHAT; CDR2 reads FQNNGV. In DNA form, the CDR3 reads TGTGCCAGCAGCTTAAGAACCATCGTAGGGGGGACTGGGGCCAACGTCCTGACTTTC. This sequence encodes CASSLRTIVGGTGANVLTF.